This T cell receptor beta chain is from a study of T cells expressing NK-cell markers. Study in general: Obtained from sorted CD3+CD56+NKG2C+, CD3+CD56+NKG2C- and CD3+CD56-NKG2C+ T cells were the TCR beta repertoires. Just one sequenced donor of eight was HCMV-seronegative, while seven were seropositive. The study's findings and limits: Of CD8+ T cells, about 1.0-8% belonged to dominant NKG2C+ clonotypes in roughly six donors.

The CDR3 has 14 residues. CDR1 and CDR2 from the germline V gene are SGHRS and YFSETQ. As the method of synthesis, 5'RACE template switching with UMIs yielded TCR beta cDNA. TCRdb reanalyzed the 5' RACE reads and collapses them to one entry per CDR3 protein, without DNA. This sample's table reports a few hundred thousand distinct CDR3 sequences. Of note for this clonotype: Its specificity is not known.

The V and J genes are TRBV5-1 and TRBJ1-6; TCRdb gives TRBD1 as the D gene, but with no DNA this cannot be confirmed. This clonotype originated in a man aged 18 to 69 in good health. Specimen: blood T cells: a sorted CD56 or NKG2C T cell subset, CD4+ or CD8+ T cells, or bulk PBMC T cells (not recorded which). This CDR3 reads CASSFGQINSPLHF.